This TCR beta chain was recovered during a study of T cell responses to AZD1222 COVID-19 vaccine. Study findings and constraints: Nearly half of spike-specific TCRs reportedly target variant regions that are unmutated in the B.1.351 and B.1.1.7 variants. The study sampled repertoires only after the peak T cell response. Most donors were white British and more were female, and clonal diversity was possibly underestimated.

The CDR3 length is 16 residues. Trimming left V 6 bases short and J 7 bases short, with 22 bases between. Germline V gene data show CDR1 as MNHEY and CDR2 as SMNVEV (reference sequence). The data were produced by immunoSEQ multiplex PCR, yet TCRdb's version contains in-frame clones alone and is incomplete. The profile shows approximately 150,000 clones, 91% of them singletons. Worth noting for this clone: Its target is unknown.

The receptor comes from an adult who received the AZD1222 COVID-19 vaccine. This specimen was peripheral blood, taken 28 days after the second AZD1222 dose. The chain carries TRBV27 and TRBJ2-1; D not resolved. CDR3 bases: TGTGCCAGCAGACCGACGACACCGGGCACGCCGAATGAGCAGTTCTTC. This gives the protein CASRPTTPGTPNEQFF.